The 9 T cell receptor beta chains in this list originate from one sample, sequenced in a study of tissue T cells after allogeneic stem cell transplantation. TCRdb's table, derived via immunoSEQ multiplex PCR, lists solely in-frame clones and lacks some. The sample has approximately 3,500 clones; roughly 60% are singletons. This sample comprised tissue from the ileum, obtained at autopsy. The receptor set was obtained from a male donor aged 60 or over with lung cancer.

This clone is deemed medium-sized. J is TRBJ2-1 and V is TRBV29-1; 7 nucleotides align to TRBD2. The CDR3 is 16 residues long. Per germline, CDR1 SQVTM and CDR2 ANQGSEA. V lost 0 bases and J lost 7; bases outside the gene matches: 12. The CDR3 bases are TGCAGCGTTGAAGAAACTACCGGGACTACCTCTAATGAGCAGTTCTTC. It codes for CSVEETTGTTSNEQFF.

The rearrangement joins TRBV19 to TRBJ2-5; 9 positions agree with TRBD1. This CDR3 has 16 residues. Germline V CDR1 and CDR2: LNHDA, SQIVND (reference sequence). V lost 4 bases, J lost 5 bases, and 11 bases stayed unmatched. The CDR3 region is CASSTRRTGVTETQYF. CDR3 sequence (DNA): TGTGCCAGTAGTACACGTCGGACAGGGGTGACGGAGACCCAGTACTTC.

The chain joins TRBV5-1 to TRBJ1-5; D is perhaps TRBD1 (6 bases). V was trimmed by 0 bases and J by 3 bases, leaving 13 bases between them. The CDR3 totals 16 residues. CDR1 and CDR2 (germline): SGHRS, YFSETQ. The CDR3 nucleotides are TGCGCCAGCAGCTTGGGCCCACAGGGCAACAATCAGCCCCAGCATTTT. It is translated as CASSLGPQGNNQPQHF.

The chain is built from TRBV27 and TRBJ2-4; 10 positions agree with TRBD2. Trimming cost V 6 bases and J 0 bases; bases outside gene matches: 11. The CDR3 totals 18 residues. Germline V lookup: CDR1 MNHEY, CDR2 SMNVEV (reference sequence). The CDR3, as DNA: TGTGCCAGCAGACCAGGACTAGCGGTAGCCTTAGCCAAAAACATTCAGTACTTC. Translated, it gives CASRPGLAVALAKNIQYF.

This rearrangement joins TRBV6-5 to TRBJ2-1, with D perhaps matching TRBD2 (5 bases). Trimming stripped 0 bases from V and 6 bases from J, with 6 bases between. This CDR3 region has 13 residues. Germline V gives CDR1 MNHEY, CDR2 SVGAGI. The CDR3 reads CASSYSGLNEQFF. DNA for the CDR3: TGTGCCAGCAGTTACTCAGGACTCAATGAGCAGTTCTTC.

This sequence joins TRBV24-1 and TRBJ1-5, with TRBD1 matching over 7 bases. Trimming at V came to 5 bases and at J to 10 bases, leaving 7 bases not matched to a gene. The CDR3 has 13 residues. The germline CDR1 and CDR2 sequences are KGHDR and SFDVKD. This chain's CDR3 is CATSVDRDSPQHF. CDR3 bases: TGTGCCACCAGTGTCGACCGGGACAGCCCCCAGCATTTT.

J is TRBJ2-7 and V is TRBV3-1 (or the pseudogene TRBV3-2); 8 nucleotides align to TRBD1. CDR1 and CDR2 from the germline V gene are LGHDT and YNNKEL (reference sequence). Trimming at V came to 4 bases and at J to 10 bases, leaving 3 bases not matched to a gene. The CDR3 totals 11 residues. The CDR3 DNA reads TGTGCCAGCAGCCTGGACAGGGTTCAGTACTTC. It encodes CASSLDRVQYF.

The genes are TRBV19 and TRBJ1-6, with TRBD1 identical over 7 bases. The CDR3 runs to 14 residues. With 7 bases clipped from V and 9 bases from J, the junction kept 9 bases outside the gene matches. CDR1 is LNHDA and CDR2 is SQIVND in the germline V gene (reference sequence). The DNA for the CDR3 is TGTGCCAGTACCTTGACAGGGAAGGCTTCACCCCTCCACTTT. Amino acid sequence: CASTLTGKASPLHF.

The sample holds a few counts of this clone. The chain recombines TRBV6-4 with TRBJ2-3; 8 bases map to TRBD2. CDR3 size: 13 residues. The junction had 9 bases not matched to a gene; V was cut back by 10 bases and J by 6 bases. Per germline, CDR1 MRHNA and CDR2 SNTAGT. The CDR3 DNA reads as TGTGCCACCACGGGGCGGGAGGCCGATACGCAGTATTTT. Its translation is CATTGREADTQYF.